In this sample, the clone carrying this T cell receptor (beta chain) turned up many times. Its antigen remains unidentified. J was trimmed by 5 bases and V by 4 bases; bases with no gene match: 16. Germline CDR1 and CDR2: LGHNA and YNFKEQ. The CDR3 consists of 17 residues. Time point described: sample taken at primary tumor resection. TCRdb redid the calling of the 5' RACE reads with MiXCR, one entry per CDR3 protein. The data show tens of thousands of distinct CDR3 sequences, 15% to 20% seen once. The sample is drawn from a study of spatial heterogeneity in lung cancer. Overall study results and limits: One measure, the expanded intratumoral alpha and beta TCR count, tracked tumor mutation counts.

The sequencing used lung tumor tissue, collected at surgery. This TCR was sampled from a female donor with early-stage non-small cell lung cancer. The V call is TRBV4-2, the J call TRBJ1-2; TRBD1 matches 7 bases. The CDR3 DNA is TGTGCCAGCAGCCCAATAAAAGGGGGCCGAGCGGGGTATGGCTACACCTTC. This gives the protein CASSPIKGGRAGYGYTF.